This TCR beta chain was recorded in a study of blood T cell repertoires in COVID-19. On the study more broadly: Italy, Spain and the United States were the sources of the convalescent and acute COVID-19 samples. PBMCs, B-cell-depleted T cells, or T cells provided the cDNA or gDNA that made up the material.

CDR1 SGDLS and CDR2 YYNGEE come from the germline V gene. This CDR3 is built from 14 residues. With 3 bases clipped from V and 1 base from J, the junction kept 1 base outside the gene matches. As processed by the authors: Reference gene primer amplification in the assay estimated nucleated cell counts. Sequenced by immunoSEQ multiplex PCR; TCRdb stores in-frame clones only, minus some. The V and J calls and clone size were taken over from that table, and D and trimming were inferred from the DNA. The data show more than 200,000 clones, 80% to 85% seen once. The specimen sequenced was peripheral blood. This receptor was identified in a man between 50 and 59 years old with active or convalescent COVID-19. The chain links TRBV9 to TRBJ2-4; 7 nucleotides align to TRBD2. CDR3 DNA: TGTGCCAGCAGCGCCGGGGGGGCCAAAAACATTCAGTACTTC. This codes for CASSAGGAKNIQYF.